The sequence of this T cell receptor (beta chain) was determined in a study of cytomegalovirus exposure and HLA in healthy donors. Study conclusions and caveats: It was around 160 TCR beta chains that were listed as cytomegalovirus-associated.

A word on this clone: Its specificity is unknown.

The V end lost 5 bases, the J end lost 0 bases, and 8 bases lay between the germline ends. Germline CDR1 reads SGHRS; CDR2 reads YFSETQ. The CDR3 has 13 amino acids. The table came from immunoSEQ multiplex PCR; TCRdb's copy has only in-frame clones and leaves some out. The sample yields 280,000 or so clones, roughly 90% seen once. This sequence joins TRBV5-1 and TRBJ1-2; no clear D. The sample consisted of PBMCs. This TCR was sampled from a young woman in good health and CMV-seronegative. The CDR3 loop reads CASRTEANYGYTF. As DNA, the CDR3 is TGCGCCAGCAGGACGGAGGCTAACTATGGCTACACCTTC.